These 21 T cell receptor beta chains share one sample of origin, sequenced in a study of CD4 T cells in relation to SARS-CoV-2 and coronaviruses. Only in-frame clones appear in the TCRdb table, and some are missing; sequencing was by immunoSEQ multiplex PCR. The profile shows 30,000 to 45,000 clones, under 85% of them singletons. These receptors have no identified antigens. Sequenced: memory CD4+ T cells from PBMCs, cultured in vitro. All receptors come from an adult with COVID-19.

This chain links TRBV11-2 with TRBJ2-7; TRBD2 matches 8 bases. The length of the CDR3 is 15 residues. The germline CDR1 and CDR2 sequences are SGHAT and FQNNGV. V dropped 2 bases and J dropped 4; count of bases not matched to a gene: 7. The CDR3 bases are TGTGCCAGCAGCTTACAAGGACTAGCAACTTACGAGCAGTACTTC. Residues: CASSLQGLATYEQYF.

V gene TRBV27 combines with J gene TRBJ2-1, with a tentative D call TRBD2 (6 bases). V gave up 6 bases and J gave up 9 bases, with 15 bases separating them. This CDR3 comprises 13 residues. From germline, CDR1 is MNHEY and CDR2 SMNVEV (reference sequence). The CDR3 loop is CASSWAGGGEQFF. CDR3 DNA sequence: TGTGCCAGCAGCTGGGCCGGGGGTGGTGAGCAGTTCTTC.

The rearrangement joins TRBV4-3 to TRBJ2-6, with D perhaps matching TRBD1 (5 bases). The length of the CDR3 is 19 residues. V shed 1 base and J shed 0 bases, with 16 bases lying between them. Germline CDR1 is LGHNA and CDR2 is YSLEER. Written as DNA, the CDR3 is TGCGCCAGCAGCCAAGTAGGGGCGCAGGGTGACTCTGGGGCCAACGTCCTGACTTTC. It codes for CASSQVGAQGDSGANVLTF.

The gene calls are TRBV30 and TRBJ1-5, with TRBD1 matching 7 bases. Germline loops: CDR1 GTSNPN, CDR2 SVGIG (reference sequence). Trimming at V came to 3 bases and at J to 3 bases, leaving 5 bases not matched to a gene. The CDR3 is made up of 14 amino acids. The CDR3 loop is CAWRRTGTNQPQHF. DNA of the CDR3: TGTGCCTGGAGGAGGACAGGCACCAATCAGCCCCAGCATTTT.

This rearrangement joins TRBV15 to TRBJ2-2; no reliable D call. Germline V gene data show CDR1 as LNHNV and CDR2 as YYDKDF (reference sequence). This CDR3 is 18 amino acids long. The V and J ends lost 1 base and 3 bases respectively, with 18 bases between them. CDR3 residues: CATSRGPATVAYTGELFF. The DNA of the CDR3 is TGTGCCACCAGCAGAGGACCTGCCACCGTGGCCTACACCGGGGAGCTGTTTTTT. The entire variable domain, with the rest obtained from reference TRBV15 and TRBJ2-2, is as follows: DAMVIQNPRYQVTQFGKPVTLSCSQTLNHNVMYWYQQKSSQAPKLLFHYYDKDFNNEADTPDNFQSRRPNTSFCFLDIRSPGLGDTAMYLCATSRGPATVAYTGELFFGEGSRLTVL.

J is TRBJ2-1 and V is TRBV19; 8 bases agree with TRBD2. The V and J ends lost 4 bases and 4 bases, in that order; junction bases with no gene match: 12. This CDR3 is 17 amino acids long. Germline CDR1 is LNHDA and CDR2 is SQIVND (reference sequence). This chain's CDR3 is CASSKLAELKGYNEQFF. For the CDR3, the DNA is TGTGCCAGTAGTAAACTAGCGGAACTTAAGGGATACAATGAGCAGTTCTTC. Complete variable domain (other parts from reference TRBV19 and TRBJ2-1): DGGITQSPKYLFRKEGQNVTLSCEQNLNHDAMYWYRQDPGQGLRLIYYSQIVNDFQKGDIAEGYSVSREKKESFPLTVTSAQKNPTAFYLCASSKLAELKGYNEQFFGPGTRLTVL.

This clone was counted between two and nine times. V usage is TRBV6-1 and J usage is TRBJ1-2; D is undetermined. Trimming cost V 1 base and J 7 bases, with 13 bases left between them. The CDR3 length is 14 residues. CDR1 is MNHNS and CDR2 is SASEGT in the germline V gene. DNA of the CDR3: TGTGCCAGCAGTGAAGTCGGTGCATCCGTTGGCTACACCTTC. Protein product: CASSEVGASVGYTF.

The V gene is TRBV7-8, the J gene TRBJ1-2; no clear D. CDR3 length equals 15 residues. Trimming took 3 bases from V and 2 from J, leaving 13 bases between them. Germline CDR1 is SGHVS and CDR2 is FQNEAQ. This chain's CDR3 is CASSFSGEANYGYTF. The CDR3 DNA reads TGTGCCAGCAGCTTCTCCGGGGAAGCGAACTATGGCTACACCTTC.

The chain uses TRBV27 and TRBJ1-1; 7 bases fit TRBD1. The V gene end was trimmed by 5 bases and the J gene end by 6 bases; junction bases not matched to a gene: 12. The CDR3 sequence is 15 residues long. Germline CDR1 MNHEY, CDR2 SMNVEV (reference sequence). The CDR3 loop reads CASSVIAGGGSEAFF. In DNA, the CDR3 is TGTGCCAGCAGTGTGATAGCAGGGGGAGGCTCTGAAGCTTTCTTT.

V gene TRBV6-5 combines with J gene TRBJ2-4; a weak D match, TRBD1 (6 bases). The CDR3 spans 15 residues. V dropped 5 bases and J dropped 3 bases, with 14 bases sitting between them. Germline lookup yields CDR1 MNHEY and CDR2 SVGAGI. The CDR3 is CASSTGNLDKNIQYF. In nucleotides, the CDR3 is TGTGCCAGCAGTACAGGGAATTTGGACAAAAACATTCAGTACTTC.

V usage is TRBV7-9 and J usage is TRBJ2-5; tentatively, D is TRBD1 (6 bases). Germline CDR1 reads SEHNR; CDR2 reads FQNEAQ (reference sequence). This CDR3 comprises 14 residues. Trimming shortened V by 5 bases and J by 4 bases, and 14 bases separated the two germline ends. CDR3 DNA: TGTGCCAGCAGCATCAGGGGAAAAGGAGAGACCCAGTACTTC. The encoded protein is CASSIRGKGETQYF.

The rearrangement joins TRBV28 to TRBJ2-7; D is uncertain. CDR1 and CDR2 (germline): MDHEN, SYDVKM. There are 16 residues in the CDR3. V was clipped by 1 base and J by 6 bases, with 19 bases between them. The CDR3 is CASSLFIVAARCEQYF. CDR3 in DNA: TGTGCCAGCAGTTTATTTATCGTCGCCGCGCGGTGCGAGCAGTACTTC.

The chain joins TRBV13 to TRBJ2-2, with D possibly being TRBD2 (5 bases). Germline CDR1 PRHDT, CDR2 FYEKMQ (reference sequence). The V gene lost 6 bases and the J gene lost 4 bases, with 18 bases spanning the gap. The CDR3 contains 16 residues. This chain's CDR3 is CASRPTRIQGTGELFF. The CDR3 DNA reads as TGTGCCAGCAGGCCCACTAGGATTCAAGGCACCGGGGAGCTGTTTTTT.

This clone has a handful of counts. The chain joins TRBV4-1 to TRBJ1-1; D unresolved. Per germline, CDR1 MGHRA and CDR2 YSYEKL. Trimming took off 1 base at V and 4 bases at J, with 13 bases between the two ends. This CDR3 spans 15 amino acids. In nucleotides, the CDR3 is TGCGCCAGCAGCCAAGTAAGCGGAGGGTCCACTGAAGCTTTCTTT. It yields the protein CASSQVSGGSTEAFF.

The chain couples TRBV10-2 to TRBJ1-1, with D possibly being TRBD1 (5 bases). The germline V gene encodes CDR1 WSHSY and CDR2 SAAADI. The V and J ends lost 3 bases and 0 bases respectively, with 14 bases between them. This CDR3 region has 16 residues. CDR3 bases: TGCGCCAGCAGTGAAGGGACCCTATTACTGAACACTGAAGCTTTCTTT. Protein product: CASSEGTLLLNTEAFF.

This clone occurred a few times. The chain couples TRBV9 to TRBJ1-1; weak D call: TRBD1 (5 bases). V shed 4 bases and J shed 4 bases, with 17 bases lying between them. The germline gives CDR1 SGDLS, CDR2 YYNGEE. The CDR3 is made up of 15 amino acids. This CDR3 reads CASSPRGGALTEAFF. The CDR3 nucleotides are TGTGCCAGCAGCCCCCGGGGAGGGGCCCTCACTGAAGCTTTCTTT.

V is TRBV4-1 and J is TRBJ2-1; possible D gene TRBD2, 5 bases. The CDR3 is 14 amino acids. CDR1 and CDR2 from the germline V gene are MGHRA and YSYEKL. V was clipped by 1 base and J by 3 bases, with 7 bases between them. CDR3 in amino acids: CASSQVTSYNEQFF. The CDR3 DNA follows: TGCGCCAGCAGCCAAGTCACTAGCTACAATGAGCAGTTCTTC.

Only one count was recorded for this clone. The junction does not match germline at one end; this may be a read error. The chain has TRBV18 and TRBJ2-4; D remains ambiguous. Per the germline V gene, CDR1 is KGHSH and CDR2 is LQKENI. There are 16 residues in the CDR3. In DNA form, the CDR3 reads TGTGCCAGCTCCCCACAGAACTTGTTAGCCAAAAACATTCAGTACTTC. Residues: CASSPQNLLAKNIQYF.

The genes are TRBV24-1 and TRBJ2-2; D remains unclear. Trimming removed 4 bases from V and 6 bases from J, with 11 bases in between. Germline CDR1 is KGHDR and CDR2 is SFDVKD. The CDR3 length is 14 residues. DNA for the CDR3: TGTGCCACCAGTGAGCCGGAGCGAGCCGGGGAGCTGTTTTTT. Its protein product is CATSEPERAGELFF.

V usage is TRBV19 and J usage is TRBJ2-5, with 11 bases matching TRBD1. The CDR3 totals 14 residues. Germline V gene data show CDR1 as LNHDA and CDR2 as SQIVND (reference sequence). V was pared by 6 bases and J by 3 bases, with 3 bases of the junction left unmatched. The CDR3 DNA reads TGTGCCAGTAGGGACAGGGGGCGCGAAGAGACCCAGTACTTC. Translated: CASRDRGREETQYF.

The chain has TRBV19 and TRBJ1-1; TRBD1 might be the D (5 bases). Trimming took off 4 bases at V and 4 bases at J, with 13 bases between the two ends. The CDR3 sequence is 14 residues long. CDR1 is LNHDA and CDR2 is SQIVND in the germline V gene (reference sequence). Here the CDR3 reads CASSTPGGGTEAFF. The CDR3 DNA sequence: TGTGCCAGTAGTACCCCGGGGGGGGGCACTGAAGCTTTCTTT.